This note documents a single T cell receptor (beta chain) sequence. Germline-derived CDR1 and CDR2 are SGHTA and FQGNSA. Trimming removed 1 base at V and 6 bases at J, with 10 bases between. This CDR3 has 13 residues. This sample stems from a study of control samples from healthy donors and cancer patients. Libraries were prepared by immunoSEQ multiplex PCR; TCRdb keeps only in-frame clonotypes and omits some of them. The sample includes roughly 200,000 clones, about 94% seen only once; the top ten take roughly 1.6%. The sample consisted of blood. The chain uses TRBV7-2 and TRBJ2-7; D gene ambiguous. The TCR comes from a man aged 45 to 65 in good health. The CDR3 loop is CASSLENSREQYF. The CDR3 DNA sequence: TGTGCCAGCAGCTTAGAAAATAGTCGCGAGCAGTACTTC.